This T cell receptor (beta chain) was sequenced during a study of CD8 T cells in ankylosing spondylitis (dated by TCRdb to 2015 to 2018). Concerning the study at large: The study profiled T cell receptor beta repertoires in healthy donors and ankylosing spondylitis patients to find disease-linked TCR variants. Peripheral blood was sampled, and synovial fluid was additionally collected from ankylosing spondylitis patients. The full study cohort was made up of about 24 ankylosing spondylitis patients and some 100 healthy donors. The research as a whole found: Some motif variants had previously been reported in the synovial fluid and blood of reactive arthritis patients, which suggests shared mechanisms of disease initiation. Blood from ankylosing spondylitis patients appeared to be characterized by a TCR beta motif composed of several highly homologous amino acid variants. The disease-linked clones had a CD8+ phenotype and were found at relatively low frequencies in peripheral blood. The disease-linked clones were reported as significantly enriched in matched synovial fluid samples from ankylosing spondylitis patients.

Including the terminal cysteine and phenylalanine, the CDR3 comprises 13 residues. Just CDR3 DNA is preserved here, 39 bases in frame from base 1. From the germline V gene (reference sequence), CDR1 is MNHEY and CDR2 is SMNVEV. Here V drops 3 bases and J drops 8 bases, and the junction holds 4 bases not matched to any gene. Worth noting for this clonotype: This receptor's antigen is unknown. No base-level quality is on record; no much larger clone is a single base apart.

Data came from an Illumina HiSeq 2500. Quantitative 5'-RACE with molecular barcodes was the method used to prepare the TCR beta libraries. The paper's data handling went like this. Disease-linked TCR variants were identified with a new computational method built on a probabilistic model of VDJ rearrangement. TCRdb reprocessing: public reads trimmed at Q25 with fastp, clones called with MiXCR, in-frame beta chains kept. A single entry per CDR3 protein holds the most common genes and DNA from its merged rows. TCRdb's processing, not the authors', yielded these V and J calls. Within this sample are under 250,000 distinct CDR3 sequences, with roughly a third of them counted one time only. 4% to 5% of the sample rests with the top ten.

Rearrangement joined TRBV27 to TRBJ2-1, with 7 bases aligning to TRBD1. The TCR originated in a male donor with ankylosing spondylitis or in good health (not recorded which). Material: blood, either unsorted or a sorted T cell fraction (not recorded which). The DNA sequence is as follows: TGTGCCAGCAGTTTTGAGGGGGCGGATGAGCAGTTCTTC. Its amino acids are CASSFEGADEQFF.